This T cell receptor beta chain was sequenced during a study of shared clonotypes between healthy human individuals. Whole-study findings and limits: Sampling involved blood alone; tissue repertoires likely differ.

Nashville, Tennessee was home to all donors, who were Caucasian adults. Each cell subset's genomic DNA was divided evenly among several immunoSEQ plates. Using immunoSEQ multiplex PCR, the repertoire was profiled, and TCRdb retains in-frame clones only, with some absent. This sample has around 510,000 clones, with around three quarters found just once. A note on this clone: Its antigen is undetermined. The same CDR3 can be traced to other DNA sequences in this sample.

CDR3 length equals 13 residues. V shed 3 bases and J shed 2 bases, with 7 bases lying between them. Germline CDR1 is KGHSH and CDR2 is LQKENI. The source material was PBMCs. This receptor was taken from a woman aged 40 to 50 in good health. Some clones in this sample may be carry-over from other donors' samples. This sequence joins TRBV18 and TRBJ2-5; no firm D call. CDR3 DNA sequence: TGTGCCAGCTCACCGCCCCTGCAAGAGACCCAGTACTTC. As protein: CASSPPLQETQYF.